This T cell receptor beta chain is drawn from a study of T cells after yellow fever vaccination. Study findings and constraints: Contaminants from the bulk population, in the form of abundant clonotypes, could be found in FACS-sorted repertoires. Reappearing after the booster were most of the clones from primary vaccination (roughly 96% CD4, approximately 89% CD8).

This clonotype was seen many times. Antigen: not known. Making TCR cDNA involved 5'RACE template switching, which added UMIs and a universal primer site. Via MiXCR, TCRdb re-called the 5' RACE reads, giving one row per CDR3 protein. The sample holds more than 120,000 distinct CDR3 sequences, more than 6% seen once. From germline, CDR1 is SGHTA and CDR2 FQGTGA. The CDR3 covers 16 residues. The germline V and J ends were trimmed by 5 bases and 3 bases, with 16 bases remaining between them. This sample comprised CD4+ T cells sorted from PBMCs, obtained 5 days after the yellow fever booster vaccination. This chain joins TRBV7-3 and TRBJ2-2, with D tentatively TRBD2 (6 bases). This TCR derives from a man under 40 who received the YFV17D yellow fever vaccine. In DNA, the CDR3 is TGTGCCAGCAGCCCAAGTACCCTAGCGTACACCGGGGAGCTGTTTTTT. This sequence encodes CASSPSTLAYTGELFF.